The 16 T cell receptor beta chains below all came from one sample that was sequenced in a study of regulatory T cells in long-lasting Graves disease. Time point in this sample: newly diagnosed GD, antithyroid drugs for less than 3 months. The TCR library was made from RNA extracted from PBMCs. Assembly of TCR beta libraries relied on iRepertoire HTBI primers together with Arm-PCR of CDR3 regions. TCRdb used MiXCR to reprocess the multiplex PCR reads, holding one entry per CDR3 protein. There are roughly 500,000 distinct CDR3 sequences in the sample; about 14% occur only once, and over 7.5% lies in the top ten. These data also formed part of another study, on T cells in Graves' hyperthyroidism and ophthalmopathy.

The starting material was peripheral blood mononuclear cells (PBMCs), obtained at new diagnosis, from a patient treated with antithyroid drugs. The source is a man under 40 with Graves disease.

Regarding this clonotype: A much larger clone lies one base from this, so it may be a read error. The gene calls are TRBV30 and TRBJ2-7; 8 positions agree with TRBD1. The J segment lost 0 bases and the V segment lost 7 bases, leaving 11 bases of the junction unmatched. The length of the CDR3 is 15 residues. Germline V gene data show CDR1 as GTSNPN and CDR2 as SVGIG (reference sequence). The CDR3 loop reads CASSRDRTASYEQYF. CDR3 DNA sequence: TGTGCCTCCAGTAGGGACAGGACCGCCTCCTACGAGCAGTACTTC.

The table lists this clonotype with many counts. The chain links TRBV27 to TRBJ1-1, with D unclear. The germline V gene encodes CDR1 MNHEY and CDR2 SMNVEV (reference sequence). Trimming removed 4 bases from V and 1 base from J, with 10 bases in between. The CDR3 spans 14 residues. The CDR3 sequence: CASSSSPRNTEAFF. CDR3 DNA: TGTGCCAGCAGTTCCTCCCCTCGGAACACTGAAGCTTTCTTT.

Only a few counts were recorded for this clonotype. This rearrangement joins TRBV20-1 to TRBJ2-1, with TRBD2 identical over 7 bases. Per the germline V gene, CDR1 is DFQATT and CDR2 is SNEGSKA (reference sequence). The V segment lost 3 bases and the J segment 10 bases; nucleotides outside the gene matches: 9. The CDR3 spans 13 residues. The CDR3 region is CSASREPGREQFF. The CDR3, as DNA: TGCAGTGCTAGTCGGGAGCCCGGGAGGGAGCAGTTCTTC.

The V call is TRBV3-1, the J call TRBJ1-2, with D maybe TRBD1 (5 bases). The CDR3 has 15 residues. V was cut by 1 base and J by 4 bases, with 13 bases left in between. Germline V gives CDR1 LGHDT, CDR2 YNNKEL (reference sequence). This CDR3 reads CASSQGLRGTYGYTF. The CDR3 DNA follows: TGTGCCAGCAGCCAAGGCTTGAGGGGTACCTATGGCTACACCTTC.

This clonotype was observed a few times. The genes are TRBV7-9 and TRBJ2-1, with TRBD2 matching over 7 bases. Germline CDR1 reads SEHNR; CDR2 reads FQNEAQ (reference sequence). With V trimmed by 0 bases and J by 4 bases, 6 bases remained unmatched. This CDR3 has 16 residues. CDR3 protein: CASSLARVAGYNEQFF. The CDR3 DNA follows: TGTGCCAGCAGCTTAGCTCGGGTAGCGGGTTACAATGAGCAGTTCTTC.

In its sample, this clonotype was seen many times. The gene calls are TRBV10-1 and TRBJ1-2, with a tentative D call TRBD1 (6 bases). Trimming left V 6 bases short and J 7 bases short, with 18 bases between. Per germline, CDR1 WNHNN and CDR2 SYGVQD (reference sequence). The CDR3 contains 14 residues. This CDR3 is CASRSRGGKRGYTF. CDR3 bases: TGCGCCAGCAGGTCCAGGGGAGGGAAGCGTGGCTACACCTTC.

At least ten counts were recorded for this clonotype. CDR3 DNA sequence: TGCAGTGCTTGGGACAGGGGGGTCTCCTATGGCTACACCTTC. It yields the protein CSAWDRGVSYGYTF. The chain couples TRBV20-1 to TRBJ1-2; 11 nucleotides line up with TRBD1. The CDR3 runs 14 residues. After removal of 5 bases from V and 4 bases from J, the junction contained 6 bases not matched to a gene. Germline V gene data show CDR1 as DFQATT and CDR2 as SNEGSKA (reference sequence).

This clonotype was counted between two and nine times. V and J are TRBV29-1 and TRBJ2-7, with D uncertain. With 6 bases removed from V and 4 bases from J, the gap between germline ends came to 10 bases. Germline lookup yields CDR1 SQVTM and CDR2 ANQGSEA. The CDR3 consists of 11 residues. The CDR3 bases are TGCAGCGTCGTGGGCCCATACGAGCAGTACTTC. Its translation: CSVVGPYEQYF.

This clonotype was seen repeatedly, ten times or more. The CDR3 DNA follows: TGTGCCTGGAGCACCGGACTAGGATCCTACAATGAGCAGTTCTTC. This translates into CAWSTGLGSYNEQFF. V and J are TRBV30 and TRBJ2-1; TRBD2 matches 7 bases. Germline loops: CDR1 GTSNPN, CDR2 SVGIG (reference sequence). V lost 3 bases, J lost 1 base, and 6 bases stayed unmatched. CDR3 size: 15 residues.

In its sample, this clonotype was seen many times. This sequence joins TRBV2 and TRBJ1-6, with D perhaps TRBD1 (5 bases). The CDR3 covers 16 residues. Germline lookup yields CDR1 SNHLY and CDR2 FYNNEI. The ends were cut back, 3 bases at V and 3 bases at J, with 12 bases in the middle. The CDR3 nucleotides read TGTGCCAGCAGTGAGGGGGGGAACCTCTATAATTCACCCCTCCACTTT. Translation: CASSEGGNLYNSPLHF.

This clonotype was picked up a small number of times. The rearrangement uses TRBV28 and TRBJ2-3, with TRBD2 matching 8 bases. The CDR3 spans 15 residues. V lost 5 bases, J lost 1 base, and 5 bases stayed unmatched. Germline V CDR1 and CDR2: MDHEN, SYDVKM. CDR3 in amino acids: CASSAAGAGTDTQYF. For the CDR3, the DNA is TGTGCCAGCAGTGCAGCGGGAGCCGGCACAGATACGCAGTATTTT.

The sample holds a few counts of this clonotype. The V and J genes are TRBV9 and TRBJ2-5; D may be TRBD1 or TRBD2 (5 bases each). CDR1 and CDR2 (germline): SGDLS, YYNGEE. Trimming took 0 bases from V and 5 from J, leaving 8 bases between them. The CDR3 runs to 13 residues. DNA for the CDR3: TGTGCCAGCAGCGTAGGGGGGAAGGAGACCCAGTACTTC. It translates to CASSVGGKETQYF. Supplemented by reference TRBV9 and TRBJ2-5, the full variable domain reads DSGVTQTPKHLITATGQRVTLRCSPRSGDLSVYWYQQSLDQGLQFLIQYYNGEERAKGNILERFSAQQFPDLHSELNLSSLELGDSALYFCASSVGGKETQYFGPGTRLLVL.

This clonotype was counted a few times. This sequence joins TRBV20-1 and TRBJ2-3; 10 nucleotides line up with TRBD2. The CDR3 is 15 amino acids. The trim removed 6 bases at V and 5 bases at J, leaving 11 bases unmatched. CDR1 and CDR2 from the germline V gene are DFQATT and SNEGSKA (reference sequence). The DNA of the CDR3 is TGCAGTGCCCCCCAAAGCGGGAGGGCCAAAGATACGCAGTATTTT. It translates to CSAPQSGRAKDTQYF.

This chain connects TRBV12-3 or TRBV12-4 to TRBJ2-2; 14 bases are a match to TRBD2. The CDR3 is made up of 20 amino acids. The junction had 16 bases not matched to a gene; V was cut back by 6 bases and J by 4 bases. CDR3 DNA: TGTGCCAGCAGAAGCACCGGGACTAGCGGGAGTAGAGATCGCACCGGGGAGCTGTTTTTT. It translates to CASRSTGTSGSRDRTGELFF.

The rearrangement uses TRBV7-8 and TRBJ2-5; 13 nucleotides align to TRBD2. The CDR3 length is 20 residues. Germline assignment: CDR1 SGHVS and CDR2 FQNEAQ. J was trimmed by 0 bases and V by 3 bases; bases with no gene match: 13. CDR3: CASSFPSRRTSGSDQETQYF. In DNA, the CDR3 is TGTGCCAGCAGCTTCCCCTCGAGGAGGACTAGCGGGAGCGACCAAGAGACCCAGTACTTC.

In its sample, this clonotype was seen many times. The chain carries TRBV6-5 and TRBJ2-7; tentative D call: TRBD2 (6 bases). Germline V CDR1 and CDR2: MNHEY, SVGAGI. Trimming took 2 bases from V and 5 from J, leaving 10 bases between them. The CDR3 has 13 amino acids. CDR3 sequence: CASSYRGGDEQYF. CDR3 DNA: TGTGCCAGCAGTTACCGTGGAGGGGACGAGCAGTACTTC.